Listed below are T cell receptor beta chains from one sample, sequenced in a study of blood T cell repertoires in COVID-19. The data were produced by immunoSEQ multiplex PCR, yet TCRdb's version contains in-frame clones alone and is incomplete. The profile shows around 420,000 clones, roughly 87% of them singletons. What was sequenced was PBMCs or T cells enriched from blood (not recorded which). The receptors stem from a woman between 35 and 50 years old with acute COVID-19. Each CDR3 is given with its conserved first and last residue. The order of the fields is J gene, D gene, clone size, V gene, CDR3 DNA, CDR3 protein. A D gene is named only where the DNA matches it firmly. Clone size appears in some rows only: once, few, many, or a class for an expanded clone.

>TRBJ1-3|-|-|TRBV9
TGTGCCAGCAGCCCAAGAGGGGAGGGTTTTGGAAACACCATATATTTT
CASSPRGEGFGNTIYF
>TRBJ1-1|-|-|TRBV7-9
TGTGCCAGCAGCTTAGTGGCGGGATCTAGCGCCCGAGCTTTCTTT
CASSLVAGSSARAFF
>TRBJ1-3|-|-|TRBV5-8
TGTGCCAGCAGCTTGCAACGATACAGGGTCAGTGGAAACACCATATATTTT
CASSLQRYRVSGNTIYF
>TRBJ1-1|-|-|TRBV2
TGTGCCAGCTCACCTACAGGGAACACTGAAGCTTTCTTT
CASSPTGNTEAFF
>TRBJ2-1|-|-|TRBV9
TGTGCCAGCAGCGTAGAGGTGGGGGCCCTTTCCGGGGAGCAGTTCTTC
CASSVEVGALSGEQFF
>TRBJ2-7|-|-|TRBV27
TGTGCCAGCAGACAGGACGGGTCCTACGAGCAGTACTTC
CASRQDGSYEQYF
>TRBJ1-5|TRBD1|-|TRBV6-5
TGTGCCAGCACAGACAGGGGGAGTCGAGGTCAGCCCCAGCATTTT
CASTDRGSRGQPQHF
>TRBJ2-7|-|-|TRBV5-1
TGCGCCAGCAGCCTTTATACGGACACTTACGAGCAGTACTTC
CASSLYTDTYEQYF
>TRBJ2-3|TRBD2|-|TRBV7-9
TGTGCCAGCAGGGGGCTAGCGGGAACTAGCACAGATACGCAGTATTTT
CASRGLAGTSTDTQYF
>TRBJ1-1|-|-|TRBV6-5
TGTGCCAGCAGGGAGGGGTTGAGCACTGAAGCTTTCTTT
CASREGLSTEAFF
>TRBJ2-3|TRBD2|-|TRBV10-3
TGTGCCATCAGTGGGATAAGAGCGGGGGGGATTAGCACAGATACGCAGTATTTT
CAISGIRAGGISTDTQYF
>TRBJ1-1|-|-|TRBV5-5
TGTGCCAGCAGCTTATCCCTAACGGCTTTCTTT
CASSLSLTAFF
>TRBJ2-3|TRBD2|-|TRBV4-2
TGTGCCAGCAGCCAAGATCCCGTCCGAGCGGGGCCCAGCACAGATACGCAGTATTTT
CASSQDPVRAGPSTDTQYF
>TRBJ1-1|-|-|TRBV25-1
TGTGCCAGCAGAAACAGGACCTTGAACACTGAAGCTTTCTTT
CASRNRTLNTEAFF
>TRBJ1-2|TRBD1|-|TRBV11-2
TGTGCCAGCAGCTTAGACACGGGACAGGTCTATGGCTACACCTTC
CASSLDTGQVYGYTF
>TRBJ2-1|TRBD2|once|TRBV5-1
TGCGCCAGCAGCTTGGTACTAGTAGGAGCGGGGGCCTACAATGAGCAGTTCTTC
CASSLVLVGAGAYNEQFF
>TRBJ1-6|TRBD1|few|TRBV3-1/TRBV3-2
TGTGCCAGCAGCCAACGGACAGGGCACAATTCACCCCTCCACTTT
CASSQRTGHNSPLHF
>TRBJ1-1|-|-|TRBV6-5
TGTGCCAGCAGTTACTACCAGAGACCGGGGGGGGCTTTCTTT
CASSYYQRPGGAFF
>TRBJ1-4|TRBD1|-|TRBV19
TGTGCCAGTAGTTTCCAGTCCGGGACAGCTAATGAAAAACTGTTTTTT
CASSFQSGTANEKLFF
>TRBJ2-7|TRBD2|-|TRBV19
TGTGCCAGTAGTATTGCTACTAGCGGGGTCTACGAGCAGTACTTC
CASSIATSGVYEQYF
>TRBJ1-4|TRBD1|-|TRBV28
TGTGCCAGCAGTACCGACAGGGTTCGGGCAACTAATGAAAAACTGTTTTTT
CASSTDRVRATNEKLFF
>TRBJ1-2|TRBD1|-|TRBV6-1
TGTGCCAGCAGTGATGTATGGGACAGGGCTCGGGGCTACACCTTC
CASSDVWDRARGYTF
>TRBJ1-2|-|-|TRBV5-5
TGTGCCAGCAGCCTCCCAGGGGATGGTGGCTACACCTTC
CASSLPGDGGYTF
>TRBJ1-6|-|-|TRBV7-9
TGTGCCAGCAAGTGGGGCGAAAGGGGATCACCCCTCCACTTT
CASKWGERGSPLHF
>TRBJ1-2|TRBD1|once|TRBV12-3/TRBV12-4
TGTGCCAGCAGTCCGGGACAGGGGCTAGGCTACACCTTC
CASSPGQGLGYTF
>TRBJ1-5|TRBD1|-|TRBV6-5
TGTGCCAGCAGTTTGCGGACAGGGCCCAATCAGCCCCAGCATTTT
CASSLRTGPNQPQHF
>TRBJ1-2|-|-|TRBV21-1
TGTGCCAGCAGCAAAGCTACAGGGGGCGAGGGAAACTATGGCTACACCTTC
CASSKATGGEGNYGYTF
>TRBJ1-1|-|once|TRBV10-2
TGCGCCAGCAGCCTTGGACACGACACTGAAGCTTTCTTT
CASSLGHDTEAFF
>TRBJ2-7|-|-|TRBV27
TGTGCCAGCAGTTTACGGCAGGGGAGTTCCTACGAGCAGTACTTC
CASSLRQGSSYEQYF
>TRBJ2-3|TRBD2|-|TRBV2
TGTGCCAGCAGTGGGACTAGCGGCACACATACGCAGTATTTT
CASSGTSGTHTQYF
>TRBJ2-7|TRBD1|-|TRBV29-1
TGCAGCGCACAACAGGGGTCCTACGAGCAGTACTTC
CSAQQGSYEQYF
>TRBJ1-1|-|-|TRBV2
TGTGCCAGCATGCGACTTCATGGAAACACTGAAGCTTTCTTT
CASMRLHGNTEAFF
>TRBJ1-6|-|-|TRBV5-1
TGCGCCAGCAGCTATGGAGAGACAGGCAGCTCCTATAATTCACCCCTCCACTTT
CASSYGETGSSYNSPLHF
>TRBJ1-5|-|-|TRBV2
TGTGCCAGCAGTGAGTGGGGGCGAGGAGGACAGCCCCAGCATTTT
CASSEWGRGGQPQHF
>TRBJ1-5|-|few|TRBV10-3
TGTGCTACCCGGGGGGAAAACAATCAGCCCCAGCATTTT
CATRGENNQPQHF
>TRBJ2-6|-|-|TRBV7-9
TGTGCCAGCAGCCTCGGACGGACAAAAAGTTCTGGGGCCAACGTCCTGACTTTC
CASSLGRTKSSGANVLTF
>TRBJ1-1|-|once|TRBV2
TGTGCCAGCAGTGGACACAACACTGAAGCTTTCTTT
CASSGHNTEAFF
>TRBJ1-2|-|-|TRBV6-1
TGTGCCAGCAGTGAAGCGAGGCAGGGGCCTTATGGCTACACCTTC
CASSEARQGPYGYTF
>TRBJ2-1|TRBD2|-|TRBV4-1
TGCGCCAGCAGCCAAGATCTGTCCGCTAGCGGGCACCCCTACAATGAGCAGTTCTTC
CASSQDLSASGHPYNEQFF
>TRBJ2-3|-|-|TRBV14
TGTGCCAGCAGCCAAGGGACTGGCGTAGGGTTGGATACGCAGTATTTT
CASSQGTGVGLDTQYF
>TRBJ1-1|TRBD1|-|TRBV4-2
TGTGCCAGCAGCCGCACAGGGGGAGAGGGGAACACTGAAGCTTTCTTT
CASSRTGGEGNTEAFF
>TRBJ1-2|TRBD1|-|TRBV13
TGTGCCAGCAGCTCGACCGGGGTACGGGACAGGCTAAAAAACTATGGCTACACCTTC
CASSSTGVRDRLKNYGYTF
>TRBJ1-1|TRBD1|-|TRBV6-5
TGTGCCAGCAGTCTGACCAGGGGGAGCACTGAAGCTTTCTTT
CASSLTRGSTEAFF
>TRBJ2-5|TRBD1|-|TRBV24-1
TGTGCCACCAGTGATGTGAGGGGGCTATGGGAGACCCAGTACTTC
CATSDVRGLWETQYF
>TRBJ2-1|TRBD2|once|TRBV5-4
TGTGCCAGCAGCCCAATAGGACTAGCCCACAATGAGCAGTTCTTC
CASSPIGLAHNEQFF